The entry that follows covers one T cell receptor (beta chain) sequence. The antigen is unknown. These data come from a study of PD-1 blockade in classical Hodgkin lymphoma. Findings and limits, study-wide: CD8+ TCR diversity did not rise significantly by C4D1, unlike CD4+. Reports described newly diagnosed patients as having lower baseline TCR diversity than healthy donors.

Some clones are missing from TCRdb's copy, which holds only in-frame ones; the method was immunoSEQ multiplex PCR. The data contain 50,000 or so clones, 90% of them singletons. Germline V CDR1 and CDR2: LNHDA, SQIVND (reference sequence). V dropped 5 bases and J dropped 6 bases, with 6 bases sitting between them. The CDR3 contains 11 residues. Time point given: cycle 4 day 1 (C4D1), after five to seven weeks of nivolumab. All patients relapsed after autologous stem cell transplantation, and brentuximab vedotin exposure varied. The V call is TRBV19, the J call TRBJ2-3; D unresolved. This sequence originates from a human donor with classical Hodgkin lymphoma. The specimen was peripheral blood mononuclear cells (PBMCs), collected before the fourth cycle of nivolumab. CDR3 nucleotides: TGTGCCAGTAGTTTGACGGATACGCAGTATTTT. Translating gives CASSLTDTQYF.